The present TCR beta chain was sequenced within a study of blood T cell repertoires in COVID-19. The overall study: Sites in the United States, Italy and Spain provided acute and convalescent COVID-19 samples. Nucleic acid was either cDNA or gDNA, and it came from T cells, B-cell-depleted T cells, or PBMCs.

Followed longitudinally, the Seattle patients had been enrolled during active infection. In the authors' methods: Amplified reference gene primers provided the basis for estimating nucleated cell counts. Libraries were prepared by immunoSEQ multiplex PCR; TCRdb keeps only in-frame clonotypes and omits some of them. V, J and clone size are taken as reported in that table, and D and trimming were inferred from the DNA itself. The data hold 230,000 or so clones, with around 81% observed a single time. Sequencing was performed on peripheral blood. This sequence was found in a woman older than 75 with COVID-19, enrolled during active disease.

CDR3 nucleotide sequence: TGTGCCTGGAGTGCCGGACAGGGGATGAACACTGAAGCTTTCTTT. As protein: CAWSAGQGMNTEAFF. The V call is TRBV30, the J call TRBJ1-1, with 9 positions matching TRBD1. The CDR3 extends over 15 amino acids. The trim removed 1 base at V and 0 bases at J, leaving 3 bases unmatched. The germline V gene encodes CDR1 GTSNPN and CDR2 SVGIG (reference sequence).